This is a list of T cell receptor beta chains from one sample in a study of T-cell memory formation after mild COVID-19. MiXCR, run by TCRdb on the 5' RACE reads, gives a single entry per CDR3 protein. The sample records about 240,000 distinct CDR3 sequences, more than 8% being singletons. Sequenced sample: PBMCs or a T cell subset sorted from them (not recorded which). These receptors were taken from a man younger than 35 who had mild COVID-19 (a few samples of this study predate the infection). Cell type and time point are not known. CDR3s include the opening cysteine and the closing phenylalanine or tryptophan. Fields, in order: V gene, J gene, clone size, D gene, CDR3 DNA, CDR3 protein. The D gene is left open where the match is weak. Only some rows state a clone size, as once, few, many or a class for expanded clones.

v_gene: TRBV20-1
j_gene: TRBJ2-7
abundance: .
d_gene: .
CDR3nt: TGCAGTGCTCCAAGGCCAGGGGCGCAGGAGCAGTACTTC
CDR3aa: CSAPRPGAQEQYF

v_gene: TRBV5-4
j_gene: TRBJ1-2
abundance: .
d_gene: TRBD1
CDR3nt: TGTGCCAGCAGCTTGGAGAACAGGGGTGGTGGCTACACCTTC
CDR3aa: CASSLENRGGGYTF

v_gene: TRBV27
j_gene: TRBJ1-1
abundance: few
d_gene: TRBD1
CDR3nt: TGTGCCAGCAGTTTCCGGGGGGACAGGGCGGCTGAAGCTTTCTTT
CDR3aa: CASSFRGDRAAEAFF

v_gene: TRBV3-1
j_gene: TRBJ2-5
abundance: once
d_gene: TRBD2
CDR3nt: TGTGCCAGCAGCCAATGGACTAGCGGGGAAGAGACCCAGTACTTC
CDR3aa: CASSQWTSGEETQYF

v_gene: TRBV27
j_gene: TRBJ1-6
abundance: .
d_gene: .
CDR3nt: TGTGCCAGCAGCCTCGACAGGATTTGGTCACCCCTCCACTTT
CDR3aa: CASSLDRIWSPLHF

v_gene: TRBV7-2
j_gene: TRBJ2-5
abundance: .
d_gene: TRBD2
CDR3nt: TGTGCCAGCTCCCTAGGCGGGGGGGCGGGGGAGACCCAGTACTTC
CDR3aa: CASSLGGGAGETQYF

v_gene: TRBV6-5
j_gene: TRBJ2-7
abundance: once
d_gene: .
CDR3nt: TGTGCCAGCGGTTACTCACTAGCCTCCTACGAGCAGTACTTC
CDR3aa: CASGYSLASYEQYF

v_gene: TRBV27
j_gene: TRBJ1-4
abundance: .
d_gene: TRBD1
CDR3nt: TGTGCCAGCAGGACCCTAACAGGGGGCGGGGGAAAACTGTTTTTT
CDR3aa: CASRTLTGGGGKLFF

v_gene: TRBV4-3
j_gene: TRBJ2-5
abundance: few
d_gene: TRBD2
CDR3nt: TGCGCCAGCAGCCACACTAGCGGGGGGACCCAAGAGACCCAGTACTTC
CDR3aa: CASSHTSGGTQETQYF

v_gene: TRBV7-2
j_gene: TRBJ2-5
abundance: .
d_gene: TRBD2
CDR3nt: TGTGCCAGCACCGAACGGGGGGGCCTGACCCAGTACTTC
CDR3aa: CASTERGGLTQYF

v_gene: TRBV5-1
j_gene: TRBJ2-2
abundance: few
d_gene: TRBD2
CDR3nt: TGCGCCAGCAGCACCCTAGCGGGGGGCACCGGGGAGCTGTTTTTT
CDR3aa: CASSTLAGGTGELFF

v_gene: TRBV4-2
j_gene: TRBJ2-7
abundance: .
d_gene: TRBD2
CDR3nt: TGTGCCAGCAGCCACCTGGCGGGGGGGGCATACGAGCAGTACTTC
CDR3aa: CASSHLAGGAYEQYF

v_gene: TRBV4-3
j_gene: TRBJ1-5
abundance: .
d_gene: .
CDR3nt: TGCGCCAGCAGCCAAGATGGGGGACTTAATCAGCCCCAGCATTTT
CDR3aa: CASSQDGGLNQPQHF

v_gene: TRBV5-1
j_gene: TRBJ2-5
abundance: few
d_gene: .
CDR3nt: TGCGCCAGCAGCCCGAGGGAGGCAGGTTGGGAGACCCAGTACTTC
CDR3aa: CASSPREAGWETQYF